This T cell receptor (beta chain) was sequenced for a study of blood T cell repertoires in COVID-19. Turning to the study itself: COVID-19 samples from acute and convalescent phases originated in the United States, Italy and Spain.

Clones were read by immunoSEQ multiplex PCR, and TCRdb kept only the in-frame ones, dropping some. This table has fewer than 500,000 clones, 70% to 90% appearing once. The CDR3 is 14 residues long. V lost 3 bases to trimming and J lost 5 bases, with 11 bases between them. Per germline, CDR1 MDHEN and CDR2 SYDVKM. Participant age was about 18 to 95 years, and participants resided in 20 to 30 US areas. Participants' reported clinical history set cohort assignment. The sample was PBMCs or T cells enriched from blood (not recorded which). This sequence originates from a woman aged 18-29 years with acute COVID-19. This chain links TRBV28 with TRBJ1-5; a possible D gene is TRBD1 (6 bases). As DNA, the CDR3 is TGTGCCAGCAGTTTGGGGGGGGGCCATCAGCCCCAGCATTTT. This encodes CASSLGGGHQPQHF. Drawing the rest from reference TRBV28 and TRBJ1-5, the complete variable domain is DVKVTQSSRYLVKRTGEKVFLECVQDMDHENMFWYRQDPGLGLRLIYFSYDVKMKEKGDIPEGYSVSREKKERFSLILESASTNQTSMYLCASSLGGGHQPQHFGDGTRLSIL.